This is a list of T cell receptor beta chains from one sample in a study of CD8 T cells in Susac syndrome. TCRdb independently ran MiXCR on the immunoSEQ multiplex PCR reads; one entry per CDR3 protein. Here the sample spans 150,000 to 190,000 distinct CDR3 sequences, 95% to 96% being singletons. Sequencing was performed on CD8+ T cells from PBMCs. The receptors originated from a human donor with multiple sclerosis. CDR3s leave out the opening cysteine and the closing phenylalanine or tryptophan. Fields, in order: V gene, D gene, J gene, CDR3 length, CDR3 protein. D genes are given only for firm matches.

V gene: TRBV25-1
D gene: -
J gene: TRBJ1-1
CDR3 length: 13
CDR3 protein: ASSESSLWTPEAF

V gene: TRBV29-1
D gene: TRBD1
J gene: TRBJ2-7
CDR3 length: 11
CDR3 protein: SAQTGNSYEQY

V gene: TRBV6-5
D gene: -
J gene: TRBJ1-6
CDR3 length: 13
CDR3 protein: ASSATQGYNSPLH

V gene: TRBV3-1
D gene: -
J gene: TRBJ2-1
CDR3 length: 11
CDR3 protein: ASSQDFGDEQF

V gene: TRBV20-1
D gene: -
J gene: TRBJ2-7
CDR3 length: 8
CDR3 protein: SAEGNEQY

V gene: TRBV7-9
D gene: -
J gene: TRBJ2-3
CDR3 length: 13
CDR3 protein: ASSLEGGYTDTQY

V gene: TRBV19
D gene: -
J gene: TRBJ1-1
CDR3 length: 11
CDR3 protein: ATGVWGLTEAF

V gene: TRBV5-1
D gene: -
J gene: TRBJ2-7
CDR3 length: 12
CDR3 protein: ASSSWDIPYEQY

V gene: TRBV6-6
D gene: TRBD1
J gene: TRBJ2-5
CDR3 length: 13
CDR3 protein: ASFNGQGLQETQY

V gene: TRBV29-1
D gene: TRBD1
J gene: TRBJ2-2
CDR3 length: 11
CDR3 protein: SGTGANTGELF

V gene: TRBV20-1
D gene: -
J gene: TRBJ2-7
CDR3 length: 12
CDR3 protein: SARDVLDGYEQY

V gene: TRBV7-9
D gene: -
J gene: TRBJ2-1
CDR3 length: 14
CDR3 protein: ASSTRSGPTYNEQF

V gene: TRBV19
D gene: -
J gene: TRBJ1-5
CDR3 length: 16
CDR3 protein: ASSITFRIGLSNQPQH

V gene: TRBV3-1
D gene: -
J gene: TRBJ2-1
CDR3 length: 14
CDR3 protein: ASSHQGQNSYNEQF

V gene: TRBV20-1
D gene: TRBD1
J gene: TRBJ1-2
CDR3 length: 15
CDR3 protein: SAVIPGQGAHGYGYT

V gene: TRBV29-1
D gene: -
J gene: TRBJ1-2
CDR3 length: 12
CDR3 protein: SVVVPGVYYGYT

V gene: TRBV23-1
D gene: -
J gene: TRBJ1-1
CDR3 length: 12
CDR3 protein: ASSHNGLVAEAF

V gene: TRBV29-1
D gene: -
J gene: TRBJ1-2
CDR3 length: 7
CDR3 protein: SVRRGYT

V gene: TRBV7-9
D gene: TRBD1
J gene: TRBJ2-1
CDR3 length: 15
CDR3 protein: ASSYGTQGAYYNEQF

V gene: TRBV9
D gene: -
J gene: TRBJ2-1
CDR3 length: 14
CDR3 protein: ASSVARVVSLKEQF

V gene: TRBV12-3/TRBV12-4
D gene: TRBD2
J gene: TRBJ2-1
CDR3 length: 12
CDR3 protein: ASKRTSHPDEQF

V gene: TRBV9
D gene: TRBD1
J gene: TRBJ1-2
CDR3 length: 13
CDR3 protein: ASSEGGAHWGGYT

V gene: TRBV29-1
D gene: -
J gene: TRBJ1-2
CDR3 length: 9
CDR3 protein: SVELDSGYT

V gene: TRBV25-1
D gene: -
J gene: TRBJ2-3
CDR3 length: 14
CDR3 protein: ASSESEGSSTDTQY

V gene: TRBV9
D gene: TRBD2
J gene: TRBJ2-3
CDR3 length: 13
CDR3 protein: ASSGRAGGTDTQY

V gene: TRBV29-1
D gene: -
J gene: TRBJ2-2
CDR3 length: 10
CDR3 protein: SVAGATGELF

V gene: TRBV30
D gene: -
J gene: TRBJ2-7
CDR3 length: 8
CDR3 protein: AWSKTEQY

V gene: TRBV7-9
D gene: TRBD1
J gene: TRBJ2-7
CDR3 length: 13
CDR3 protein: ASSSQRGTGFKQY

V gene: TRBV12-3/TRBV12-4
D gene: -
J gene: TRBJ2-3
CDR3 length: 9
CDR3 protein: ASSLQDTQY

V gene: TRBV21-1
D gene: -
J gene: TRBJ1-2
CDR3 length: 13
CDR3 protein: ASSKKGGSSRGYT

V gene: TRBV18
D gene: -
J gene: TRBJ2-3
CDR3 length: 13
CDR3 protein: ASSNSPHASDTQY

V gene: TRBV29-1
D gene: -
J gene: TRBJ2-2
CDR3 length: 10
CDR3 protein: SVEDLPGELF

V gene: TRBV6-5
D gene: -
J gene: TRBJ1-4
CDR3 length: 9
CDR3 protein: ASSYSGSMF

V gene: TRBV9
D gene: TRBD2
J gene: TRBJ2-3
CDR3 length: 14
CDR3 protein: ASSDGTSGAGDTQY

V gene: TRBV7-9
D gene: -
J gene: TRBJ2-7
CDR3 length: 12
CDR3 protein: ASSLVARSYEQY

V gene: TRBV5-1
D gene: TRBD2
J gene: TRBJ2-1
CDR3 length: 12
CDR3 protein: ASSFRREGNEQF

V gene: TRBV7-8
D gene: -
J gene: TRBJ1-6
CDR3 length: 14
CDR3 protein: ASSFEGTSNNSPLH

V gene: TRBV6-5
D gene: TRBD1
J gene: TRBJ1-1
CDR3 length: 14
CDR3 protein: ASSSSSGGWNTEAF

V gene: TRBV5-4
D gene: -
J gene: TRBJ2-7
CDR3 length: 12
CDR3 protein: ASSYYGGTYEQY

V gene: TRBV9
D gene: -
J gene: TRBJ2-3
CDR3 length: 12
CDR3 protein: ASSPPIGTDTQY

V gene: TRBV12-3/TRBV12-4
D gene: -
J gene: TRBJ1-6
CDR3 length: 14
CDR3 protein: ASSASGQSRDSPLH

V gene: TRBV29-1
D gene: -
J gene: TRBJ2-7
CDR3 length: 10
CDR3 protein: STPRSGNEQY

V gene: TRBV3-1
D gene: -
J gene: TRBJ2-1
CDR3 length: 11
CDR3 protein: ASSQDRVHEQF

V gene: TRBV5-6
D gene: TRBD1
J gene: TRBJ1-2
CDR3 length: 12
CDR3 protein: ASSLVGTGDGYT

V gene: TRBV9
D gene: -
J gene: TRBJ1-2
CDR3 length: 13
CDR3 protein: ASSPRQQPLYGYT

V gene: TRBV7-3
D gene: TRBD1
J gene: TRBJ2-5
CDR3 length: 13
CDR3 protein: ASSPTGGYQETQY

V gene: TRBV9
D gene: TRBD2
J gene: TRBJ2-1
CDR3 length: 13
CDR3 protein: ASSGGLAGDNEQF

V gene: TRBV21-1
D gene: -
J gene: TRBJ1-6
CDR3 length: 17
CDR3 protein: ASSKFESFGSSQYSPLH

V gene: TRBV30
D gene: -
J gene: TRBJ1-1
CDR3 length: 13
CDR3 protein: AWSGVQGRGTEAF